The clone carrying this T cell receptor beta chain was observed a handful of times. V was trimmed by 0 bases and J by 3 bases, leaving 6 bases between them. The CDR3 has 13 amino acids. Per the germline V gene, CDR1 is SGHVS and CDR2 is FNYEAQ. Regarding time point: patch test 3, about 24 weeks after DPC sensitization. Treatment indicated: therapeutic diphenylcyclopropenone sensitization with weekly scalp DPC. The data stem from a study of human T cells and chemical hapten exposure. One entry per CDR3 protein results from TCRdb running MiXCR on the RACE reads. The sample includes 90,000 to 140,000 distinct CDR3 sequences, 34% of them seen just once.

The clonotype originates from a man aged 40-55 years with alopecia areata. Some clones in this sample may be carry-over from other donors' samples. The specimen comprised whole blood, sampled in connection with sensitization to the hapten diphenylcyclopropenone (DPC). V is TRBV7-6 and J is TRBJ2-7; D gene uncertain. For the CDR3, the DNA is TGTGCCAGCAGCTTAGCTCCAGTCTACGAGCAGTACTTC. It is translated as CASSLAPVYEQYF.